The clone carrying this T cell receptor (beta chain) was picked up one time. This specimen belongs to a study of blood T cell repertoires in COVID-19. Germline V CDR1 and CDR2: SGDLS, YYNGEE. Trimming cost V 7 bases and J 3 bases, with 13 bases left between them. The CDR3 runs 13 residues. Clones were sequenced by immunoSEQ multiplex PCR, and TCRdb holds only the in-frame ones, with some missing. The repertoire holds about 180,000 clones, with about 85% as singletons. Seattle patient enrollment occurred during active infection, with longitudinal follow-up thereafter. The rearrangement uses TRBV9 and TRBJ1-1; no clear D. Sequencing input: peripheral blood. The TCR comes from a person aged 70 to 85 with COVID-19, enrolled during active disease. CDR3 bases: TGTGCCAGCGCCCCTCGAGGTGACACTGAAGCTTTCTTT. The encoded protein is CASAPRGDTEAFF.